This TCR beta chain comes out of a study of OX40 agonist ivuxolimab in advanced cancers. CDR1 SGHTA and CDR2 FQGNSA come from the germline V gene. CDR3 size: 15 residues. J was trimmed by 3 bases and V by 6 bases; bases with no gene match: 6. Sequencing used immunoSEQ multiplex PCR; TCRdb keeps in-frame clones, though not all of them. The data show about 78,000 clones, with 85% to 95% seen just once and approximately 2.9% held by the top ten. This clone was found once. The clonotype comes from an adult with an advanced solid tumor such as melanoma, head and neck, liver or kidney cancer. This chain connects TRBV7-2 to TRBJ2-2; TRBD1 agrees at 8 bases. Sequencing was performed on CD4+ or CD8+ T cells sorted from blood, taken in a trial of the OX40 agonist ivuxolimab. Written as DNA, the CDR3 is TGTGCCAGCAGTTCAGGGGGCGCGGACACCGGGGAGCTGTTTTTT. Its protein is CASSSGGADTGELFF.